These T cell receptor beta chains were read from a single sample in a study of cytomegalovirus exposure and HLA in healthy donors. Repertoires were generated with immunoSEQ multiplex PCR, while TCRdb's copy carries only in-frame clones and drops some. The data contain some 120,000 clones, about four fifths of them singletons. Sequenced: PBMCs. The receptors were sampled from a woman between 45 and 60 years old in good health and CMV-seropositive. CDR3s include the opening cysteine and the closing phenylalanine or tryptophan. The D gene is left open where the match is weak. Size is omitted from some rows. Given values are once, few, many or a class for expanded clones.

.,TRBJ2-4,TRBD2,TRBV5-1,CASSPRLVAGVGNIQYF,TGCGCCAGCAGCCCCCGTCTGGTAGCGGGAGTAGGGAACATTCAGTACTTC
few,TRBJ2-3,TRBD1,TRBV5-8,CASSPRDSDTQYF,TGTGCCAGCAGCCCTCGGGACAGTGATACGCAGTATTTT
.,TRBJ2-5,TRBD2,TRBV7-6,CASSSGGGTSGRNQYF,TGTGCCAGCAGCTCGGGCGGAGGGACTAGCGGGAGGAATCAGTACTTC
.,TRBJ1-6,TRBD1,TRBV6-6,CASSTRGQGESPLHF,TGTGCCAGCAGTACCCGGGGACAGGGAGAGTCACCCCTCCACTTT
.,TRBJ1-5,.,TRBV30,CAWGLRGDQPQHF,TGTGCCTGGGGATTACGGGGGGACCAGCCCCAGCATTTT
.,TRBJ2-7,TRBD1,TRBV9,CASSVWTGSEQYF,TGTGCCAGCAGCGTGTGGACAGGGAGCGAGCAGTACTTC
.,TRBJ1-2,.,TRBV6-5,CASPSWQITNYGYTF,TGTGCCAGCCCTAGTTGGCAGATTACTAACTATGGCTACACCTTC
.,TRBJ1-1,.,TRBV11-3,CASSHPLGAAKNTEAFF,TGTGCCAGCAGCCACCCGTTGGGGGCTGCGAAAAACACTGAAGCTTTCTTT
.,TRBJ2-3,.,TRBV18,CASSPPGRAGDTQYF,TGTGCCAGCTCACCACCTGGTAGGGCGGGTGATACGCAGTATTTT
.,TRBJ2-5,TRBD1,TRBV10-3,CAISVTGGQIEAQYF,TGTGCCATCAGTGTCACAGGGGGACAGATAGAGGCCCAGTACTTC
few,TRBJ2-7,TRBD1,TRBV28,CASRDRGISEQYF,TGTGCCAGCCGGGACAGGGGGATTTCCGAGCAGTACTTC
.,TRBJ2-1,.,TRBV9,CAAAVAGPSLYLYNEQFF,TGTGCCGCAGCGGTCGCGGGACCCAGTTTGTACCTTTACAATGAGCAGTTCTTC
.,TRBJ2-7,TRBD1,TRBV30,CAPDRVAYEQYF,TGTGCCCCTGACAGGGTGGCGTACGAGCAGTACTTC
.,TRBJ1-5,.,TRBV15,CATSRDLQGGQPQHF,TGTGCCACCAGCAGAGATCTACAGGGTGGTCAGCCCCAGCATTTT
.,TRBJ2-7,TRBD1,TRBV5-1,CASSGQGPYEQYF,TGCGCCAGCAGTGGACAGGGGCCCTACGAGCAGTACTTC
.,TRBJ1-1,TRBD1,TRBV11-3,CASSLTGENTEAFF,TGTGCCAGCAGCTTAACAGGGGAGAACACTGAAGCTTTCTTT
few,TRBJ2-5,TRBD1,TRBV2,CASSPNGQGAETQYF,TGTGCCAGCAGCCCGAACGGACAGGGCGCAGAGACCCAGTACTTC
.,TRBJ2-5,TRBD1,TRBV19,CASSINRGQETQYF,TGTGCCAGTAGTATTAACAGGGGGCAAGAGACCCAGTACTTC
.,TRBJ1-2,.,TRBV7-9,CASSLANGGGYTF,TGTGCCAGCAGCTTAGCGAACGGTGGTGGCTACACCTTC
.,TRBJ2-7,TRBD2,TRBV30,CVAGGSSYEQYF,TGTGTCGCCGGGGGGAGCTCCTACGAGCAGTACTTC
.,TRBJ1-1,.,TRBV7-9,CASSFTVNTEAFF,TGTGCCAGCAGCTTTACAGTTAACACTGAAGCTTTCTTT
.,TRBJ1-5,TRBD1,TRBV10-3,CAISGTGFWNQPQHF,TGTGCCATCAGTGGGACAGGGTTTTGGAATCAGCCCCAGCATTTT
few,TRBJ2-4,.,TRBV9,CASSASGLAKNIQYF,TGTGCCAGCAGCGCCTCAGGGCTAGCCAAAAACATTCAGTACTTC
.,TRBJ1-1,.,TRBV5-1,CASSQDSSNTEAFF,TGCGCCAGCAGCCAAGACAGCTCGAACACTGAAGCTTTCTTT
few,TRBJ2-6,.,TRBV30,CAWSRGYDSGANVLTF,TGTGCCTGGAGTAGGGGTTACGATTCTGGGGCCAACGTCCTGACTTTC
.,TRBJ2-1,.,TRBV15,CATSRRAYNEQFF,TGTGCCACCAGCAGGCGGGCCTACAATGAGCAGTTCTTC
.,TRBJ1-2,.,TRBV6-1,CASSESGEGYTF,TGTGCCAGCAGTGAATCGGGGGAAGGCTACACCTTC
.,TRBJ2-1,TRBD2,TRBV5-1,CASSQAGGTYNEQFF,TGCGCCAGCAGCCAAGCGGGGGGGACCTACAATGAGCAGTTCTTC
few,TRBJ2-5,TRBD1,TRBV2,CASSPGTGWETQYF,TGTGCCAGCAGTCCCGGGACAGGGTGGGAGACCCAGTACTTC
.,TRBJ2-6,.,TRBV7-8,CASSLGHPSGANVLTF,TGTGCCAGCAGCTTGGGCCATCCCTCTGGGGCCAACGTCCTGACTTTC
.,TRBJ2-7,TRBD2,TRBV6-5,CASSSTSGRISYEQYF,TGTGCCAGCAGTTCGACTAGCGGGAGGATCTCCTACGAGCAGTACTTC
.,TRBJ2-1,TRBD2,TRBV27,CASSATSGVYQLSSYNEQFF,TGTGCCAGCAGTGCCACTAGCGGGGTGTACCAACTTTCCTCCTACAATGAGCAGTTCTTC
.,TRBJ2-5,TRBD2,TRBV9,CASSVATSGAQETQYF,TGTGCCAGCAGCGTAGCTACTAGCGGGGCCCAAGAGACCCAGTACTTC
.,TRBJ2-1,TRBD2,TRBV19,CASSNYGRDNEQFF,TGTGCCAGTAGTAACTACGGGAGGGACAATGAGCAGTTCTTC
once,TRBJ2-5,.,TRBV7-9,CASSLAGTEQYF,TGTGCCAGCAGCTTAGCAGGGACTGAGCAGTACTTC
.,TRBJ1-4,TRBD1,TRBV23-1,CASSQSEDRREKLFF,TGCGCCAGCAGTCAATCGGAGGACAGGCGTGAAAAACTGTTTTTT
few,TRBJ2-7,TRBD2,TRBV5-4,CASSLLAGASYEQYF,TGTGCCAGCAGCTTACTAGCGGGGGCCTCCTACGAGCAGTACTTC
.,TRBJ2-5,TRBD2,TRBV30,CAWGGERGPFQETQYF,TGTGCCTGGGGGGGTGAGCGGGGGCCTTTTCAAGAGACCCAGTACTTC
.,TRBJ2-1,.,TRBV11-3,CASSLDQAREQFF,TGTGCCAGCAGCTTAGACCAAGCTAGGGAGCAGTTCTTC
.,TRBJ2-7,.,TRBV7-2,CASSSGVYLGHEQYF,TGTGCCAGCAGCTCAGGGGTCTACCTGGGGCACGAGCAGTACTTC
.,TRBJ1-2,TRBD1,TRBV10-3,CAIGTGTEAFDYTF,TGTGCCATCGGCACCGGGACAGAAGCTTTTGACTACACCTTC
.,TRBJ2-5,TRBD2,TRBV9,CASSKGSSGRKETQYF,TGTGCCAGCAGCAAAGGGTCTAGCGGGAGGAAAGAGACCCAGTACTTC
.,TRBJ1-1,.,TRBV19,CASSISGVTEAFF,TGTGCCAGTAGTATCTCAGGGGTGACTGAAGCTTTCTTT
.,TRBJ2-1,.,TRBV6-5,CASRGLAGYNEQFF,TGTGCCAGCAGGGGCCTCGCGGGGTACAATGAGCAGTTCTTC
.,TRBJ1-3,.,TRBV7-2,CASSAQNSGNTIYF,TGTGCCAGCAGCGCACAGAACTCTGGAAACACCATATATTTT